This is a list of T cell receptor beta chains from one sample in a study of T-cell reconstitution after alpha-beta-depleted transplantation in children. A single record per CDR3 protein comes from TCRdb applying MiXCR to the PCR reads. The sample comprises under 60,000 distinct CDR3 sequences, approximately 6.1% of which are singletons, and 30% rests with the top ten. The material was PBMCs, mostly from graft donor cells, obtained 60 days after TCRalphabeta/CD19-depleted stem cell transplant. These receptors came from a female patient aged 2-9 years who had a stem cell transplant for aplastic anemia, so the T cells may come from the graft donor. Both conserved end residues are part of each CDR3. Fields, in order: D gene, clone size, J gene, V gene, CDR3 DNA, CDR3 protein. A D gene is named only where the DNA matches it firmly. Clone sizes are given selectively: once, few, many, or a class where the clone is expanded.

D: -; size: many; J: TRBJ1-6; V: TRBV12-3/TRBV12-4; DNA: TGTGCCAGCAGTTTTAGGGGAACTGGATCACCCCTCCACTTT; CDR3: CASSFRGTGSPLHF
D: TRBD2; size: many; J: TRBJ2-2; V: TRBV5-4; DNA: TGTGCCAGCAGCTTCCAATCAGCGGGGGGTACCGGGGAGCTGTTTTTT; CDR3: CASSFQSAGGTGELFF
D: -; size: many; J: TRBJ1-5; V: TRBV7-2; DNA: TGTGCCAGCAGCTTATTTGGGGATCAGCCCCAGCATTTT; CDR3: CASSLFGDQPQHF
D: TRBD1; size: once; J: TRBJ2-3; V: TRBV18; DNA: TGTGCCAGCTCACCGCAGGGGGTAGGAACAGATACGCAGTATTTT; CDR3: CASSPQGVGTDTQYF
D: -; size: many; J: TRBJ1-1; V: TRBV10-3; DNA: TGTGCCATCAGTGAGTTCTCGGTGGGGACTGAAGCTTTCTTT; CDR3: CAISEFSVGTEAFF
D: -; size: many; J: TRBJ1-1; V: TRBV27; DNA: TGTGCCAGCAGTTTAATGGGGACTGAAGCTTTCTTT; CDR3: CASSLMGTEAFF
D: -; size: many; J: TRBJ2-1; V: TRBV29-1; DNA: TGCATCCTCCAGGGAGCCTACAATGAGCAGTTCTTC; CDR3: CILQGAYNEQFF
D: -; size: few; J: TRBJ1-1; V: TRBV7-3; DNA: TGTGCCAGCAGCTTATGGTCGGCCGGAAAGAACACTGAAGCTTTCTTT; CDR3: CASSLWSAGKNTEAFF
D: TRBD2; size: -; J: TRBJ2-2; V: TRBV5-1; DNA: TGCGCCAGCAGCTTGCCGGGGGGGATGAACACCGGGGAGCTGTTTTTT; CDR3: CASSLPGGMNTGELFF
D: TRBD2; size: -; J: TRBJ2-1; V: TRBV27; DNA: TGTGCCAGCAGTTTATTTCCCCCCAAACTAGCGGGTGATTGCAATGAGCAGTTCTTC; CDR3: CASSLFPPKLAGDCNEQFF
D: -; size: many; J: TRBJ2-2; V: TRBV6-1; DNA: TGTGCCAGCAGTGAGGGGGCCGGGGAGCTGTTTTTT; CDR3: CASSEGAGELFF
D: -; size: -; J: TRBJ2-2; V: TRBV14; DNA: TGTGCCAGCAGCCAAGCCGGGAACACCGGGGAGCTGTTTTTT; CDR3: CASSQAGNTGELFF
D: -; size: medium-sized; J: TRBJ2-1; V: TRBV14; DNA: TGTGCCAGCAGCCCCGGGAGCAATGAGCAGTTCTTC; CDR3: CASSPGSNEQFF
D: TRBD2; size: -; J: TRBJ2-3; V: TRBV6-5; DNA: TGTGCCAGCAGTTACTCGAGTCGAGCGGGAGTACCAGATACGCAGTATTTT; CDR3: CASSYSSRAGVPDTQYF
D: TRBD2; size: few; J: TRBJ2-7; V: TRBV18; DNA: TGTGCCAGCTCACGAGTTAGCGGGGGGGGCAACAGCGAGCAGTACTTC; CDR3: CASSRVSGGGNSEQYF
D: TRBD1; size: few; J: TRBJ1-2; V: TRBV5-1; DNA: TGCGCCAGCAGCTCGACAGGGGGCCTTTATGGCTACACCTTC; CDR3: CASSSTGGLYGYTF
D: -; size: many; J: TRBJ1-1; V: TRBV10-3; DNA: TGTGCCATCAGTGATATAGGTTACACTGAAGCTTTCTTT; CDR3: CAISDIGYTEAFF
D: -; size: many; J: TRBJ1-2; V: TRBV10-3; DNA: TGTGCCATCAGGGACACAGGGTTGAACTATGGCTACACCTTC; CDR3: CAIRDTGLNYGYTF
D: TRBD1; size: many; J: TRBJ2-3; V: TRBV29-1; DNA: TGCAGCGTTGAACCGCGAGGGGGCGGCACAGATACGCAGTATTTT; CDR3: CSVEPRGGGTDTQYF
D: -; size: many; J: TRBJ1-5; V: TRBV6-1; DNA: TGTGCCAGCAGTCAGGACTACCAGGCTCGGCCCCAGCATTTT; CDR3: CASSQDYQARPQHF
D: TRBD2; size: many; J: TRBJ2-7; V: TRBV20-1; DNA: TGCAGTGCTAGAAACCTAGCGGGAGCGCACGAGCAGTACTTC; CDR3: CSARNLAGAHEQYF
D: -; size: few; J: TRBJ2-3; V: TRBV29-1; DNA: TGCAGCTCGGGTGGGGATACGCAGTATTTT; CDR3: CSSGGDTQYF
D: TRBD2; size: many; J: TRBJ2-1; V: TRBV29-1; DNA: TGCAGCGTTGAATCCTCCCGGGGGGGCTCCTACAATGAGCAGTTCTTC; CDR3: CSVESSRGGSYNEQFF
D: -; size: many; J: TRBJ1-1; V: TRBV6-6; DNA: TGTGCCAGCAGGCGTGGGGGCGCAGGGACTGAAGCTTTCTTT; CDR3: CASRRGGAGTEAFF
D: -; size: many; J: TRBJ2-1; V: TRBV5-6; DNA: TGTGCCAGCAGCTTGGCAGGGGCCTACTACAATGAGCAGTTCTTC; CDR3: CASSLAGAYYNEQFF
D: -; size: many; J: TRBJ2-1; V: TRBV24-1; DNA: TGTGCCACCAGTCCTCCGACAGGAGTGTCATACAATGAGCAGTTCTTC; CDR3: CATSPPTGVSYNEQFF
D: -; size: many; J: TRBJ2-7; V: TRBV15; DNA: TGTGCCACCAGTCCGGTTATAGGCGAGGCGTACGAGCAGTACTTC; CDR3: CATSPVIGEAYEQYF
D: -; size: many; J: TRBJ2-3; V: TRBV7-9; DNA: TGTGCCAGCAGCATCGGACAGGAGGGGGATACGCAGTATTTT; CDR3: CASSIGQEGDTQYF
D: -; size: few; J: TRBJ2-5; V: TRBV19; DNA: TGTGCCAGCGGACGGGCGTACCAAGAGACCCAGTACTTC; CDR3: CASGRAYQETQYF
D: TRBD2; size: many; J: TRBJ2-3; V: TRBV3-1; DNA: TGTGCCAGCAGCCAGCCTGGACTAGCGGCTGGTACGGGTACGCAGTATTTT; CDR3: CASSQPGLAAGTGTQYF
D: TRBD1; size: many; J: TRBJ2-5; V: TRBV7-7; DNA: TGTGCTAGCAGCCGTACAGGGGATGAGACCCAGTACTTC; CDR3: CASSRTGDETQYF
D: -; size: many; J: TRBJ2-7; V: TRBV12-3/TRBV12-4; DNA: TGTGCCAGCAGCCTGGGCGGGGGACAGCTCTACGAGCAGTACTTC; CDR3: CASSLGGGQLYEQYF
D: TRBD1; size: many; J: TRBJ1-1; V: TRBV28; DNA: TGTGCCAGCAGCCTCCGACAGGGGATGAACACTGAAGCTTTCTTT; CDR3: CASSLRQGMNTEAFF
D: TRBD1; size: few; J: TRBJ2-3; V: TRBV28; DNA: TGTGCCAGCAGTTATAACAGGGGGCCGACAGATACGCAGTATTTT; CDR3: CASSYNRGPTDTQYF
D: -; size: -; J: TRBJ1-6; V: TRBV5-1; DNA: TGCGCCAGCAAGGGCGGCTCCTATAATTCACCCCTCCACTTT; CDR3: CASKGGSYNSPLHF
D: -; size: -; J: TRBJ2-7; V: TRBV7-9; DNA: TGTGCCAGCAGCTTAGACCAAACAGACGAGCAGTACTTC; CDR3: CASSLDQTDEQYF
D: TRBD1; size: few; J: TRBJ1-3; V: TRBV30; DNA: TGTGCCTGGAGTGGACAGGGAGTAGGAAACACCATATATTTT; CDR3: CAWSGQGVGNTIYF